The table lists the clone carrying this TCR beta chain with a few counts. The CDR3 length is 14 residues. The V end lost 4 bases, the J end lost 2 bases, and 12 bases lay between the germline ends. Germline V CDR1 and CDR2: LGHNT, FRNRAP. This record comes from a study of cytomegalovirus exposure and HLA in healthy donors. PCR was performed using 60 Vbeta and 13 Jbeta primers. Measured with immunoSEQ multiplex PCR; TCRdb has only the in-frame clones, and not every one. The sample carries tens of thousands of clones, more than 70% recorded once. V and J are TRBV12-5 and TRBJ2-7; D might be TRBD1 (6 bases). What was sequenced was PBMCs. This receptor was taken from a man in his forties in good health and CMV-seronegative. CDR3 DNA: TGTGCTAGTGGTTCCTCCCCAGGGGCCTACGAGCAGTACTTC. Protein sequence: CASGSSPGAYEQYF. The whole variable domain, remainder taken from reference TRBV12-5 and TRBJ2-7, is DARVTQTPRHKVTEMGQEVTMRCQPILGHNTVFWYRQTMMQGLELLAYFRNRAPLDDSGMPKDRFSAEMPDATLATLKIQPSEPRDSAVYFCASGSSPGAYEQYFGPGTRLTVT.